Below are 30 T cell receptor beta chains sequenced from a single sample in a study of cytomegalovirus exposure and HLA in healthy donors. Use of 60 Vbeta and 13 Jbeta primers characterized the PCR. The table came from immunoSEQ multiplex PCR; TCRdb's copy has only in-frame clones and leaves some out. The sample yields under 170,000 clones, 50% to 75% seen once. Sequenced input: PBMCs. These TCRs come from a woman in her fifties or sixties in good health and CMV-seropositive.

This sequence joins TRBV9 and TRBJ1-1; D is possibly TRBD1 (6 bases). The germline CDR1 and CDR2 sequences are SGDLS and YYNGEE. Trimming cost V 0 bases and J 2 bases, with 11 bases left between them. CDR3 size: 15 residues. The CDR3 DNA follows: TGTGCCAGCAGCGTAGGTTCGGACAGTAACACTGAAGCTTTCTTT. It specifies CASSVGSDSNTEAFF.

In its sample, this clone was seen a few times. The chain is built from TRBV11-1 and TRBJ2-5; D is perhaps TRBD1 (6 bases). Germline V CDR1 and CDR2: SGHAT, FQDESV (reference sequence). The CDR3 spans 16 residues. Trimming stripped 5 bases from V and 0 bases from J, with 16 bases between. The CDR3 region has the DNA TGTGCCAGCAGCCCAAGGGACAACTCGTACCAAGAGACCCAGTACTTC. It is translated as CASSPRDNSYQETQYF.

The V and J genes are TRBV28 and TRBJ1-2, with TRBD1 identical over 8 bases. Germline V CDR1 and CDR2: MDHEN, SYDVKM. CDR3 length: 14 residues. V trimming: 10 bases; J trimming: 1 base; junction bases outside the gene matches: 8. CDR3: CATTRTGINYGYTF. CDR3 DNA: TGTGCCACCACCAGGACAGGGATTAACTATGGCTACACCTTC.

This clone appeared a few times. The chain uses TRBV14 and TRBJ2-1; TRBD1 might be the D (6 bases). CDR1 is SGHDN and CDR2 is FVKESK in the germline V gene. The CDR3 runs to 12 residues. Trimming took off 4 bases at V and 8 bases at J, with 9 bases between the two ends. The CDR3 spells CASSPTGDEQFF. The DNA for the CDR3 is TGTGCCAGCAGCCCGACAGGTGATGAGCAGTTCTTC.

V is TRBV5-8 and J is TRBJ2-7; D not resolved. This CDR3 region has 13 residues. The V gene's germline CDR1 is SGHTS and CDR2 YDEGEE. Deletions cut 6 bases from V and 3 bases from J, with 13 bases between. The CDR3 bases are TGTGCCAGCAACCTGCTTACAAGCTACGAGCAGTACTTC. It codes for CASNLLTSYEQYF.

In its sample, this clone was seen a few times. V and J are TRBV4-3 and TRBJ2-1; 9 positions agree with TRBD2. After removal of 1 base from V and 8 bases from J, the junction contained 9 bases not matched to a gene. CDR1 is LGHNA and CDR2 is YSLEER in the germline V gene. The CDR3 is 16 residues long. CDR3 nucleotides: TGCGCCAGCAGCCAAGCTGTCCTAGCGGGGAGTGATGAGCAGTTCTTC. The encoded protein is CASSQAVLAGSDEQFF.

The V gene is TRBV28, the J gene TRBJ2-7, with 9 bases identical to TRBD1. Germline-derived CDR1 and CDR2 are MDHEN and SYDVKM. With 6 bases clipped from V and 4 bases from J, the junction kept 10 bases outside the gene matches. The CDR3 loop spans 15 amino acids. CDR3 residues: CASRPSGTGSYEQYF. As DNA, the CDR3 is TGTGCCAGCAGACCCTCGGGGACAGGGTCGTACGAGCAGTACTTC.

The rearrangement joins TRBV11-2 to TRBJ2-1; TRBD2 matches at 13 bases. V shed 3 bases and J 2 bases; nucleotides not matched to a gene: 10. The CDR3 runs 19 residues. The V gene's germline CDR1 is SGHAT and CDR2 FQNNGV. CDR3 amino acids: CASSFDGLAGEFPYNEQFF. The CDR3 DNA is TGTGCCAGCAGCTTCGACGGACTAGCGGGAGAGTTTCCCTACAATGAGCAGTTCTTC.

The rearrangement joins TRBV10-3 to TRBJ2-1, with D perhaps TRBD1 (6 bases). Germline CDR1 is ENHRY and CDR2 is SYGVKD. The CDR3 is 12 residues long. V lost 5 bases to trimming and J lost 7 bases, with 9 bases between them. CDR3 loop: CAISNTGNEQFF. The CDR3 DNA reads TGTGCCATCAGTAATACAGGGAATGAGCAGTTCTTC.

This clone turned up a few times. The rearrangement uses TRBV28 and TRBJ2-2, with 7 bases fitting TRBD1. V was pared by 5 bases and J by 0 bases, with 6 bases of the junction left unmatched. Per the germline V gene, CDR1 is MDHEN and CDR2 is SYDVKM. CDR3 length: 16 amino acids. CDR3 in DNA: TGTGCCAGCAGTCTCTCCGGGACAGCGAACACCGGGGAGCTGTTTTTT. Its translation: CASSLSGTANTGELFF.

This chain joins TRBV7-6 and TRBJ2-7, with D possibly TRBD1 on 5 matching bases. The germline V and J ends were trimmed by 4 bases and 0 bases, with 10 bases remaining between them. Germline V gene sequence: CDR1 SGHVS, CDR2 FNYEAQ. The CDR3 is 14 amino acids. The CDR3 reads CASSSQGFSYEQYF. In nucleotides, the CDR3 is TGTGCCAGCAGCTCCCAGGGTTTCTCCTACGAGCAGTACTTC.

The chain employs TRBV9 and TRBJ2-2; the D gene is possibly TRBD1 (6 bases). The CDR3 covers 17 residues. Between the trimmed V and J ends, which lost 0 bases and 2 bases, there was a span of 14 bases. The germline V gene has CDR1 SGDLS and CDR2 YYNGEE. CDR3 sequence: CASSVGVDSLNTGELFF. Here the CDR3 DNA reads TGTGCCAGCAGCGTAGGTGTGGACAGCCTTAACACCGGGGAGCTGTTTTTT.

This clone was counted between two and nine times. V is TRBV29-1 and J is TRBJ2-7, with 10 positions matching TRBD1. V shed 3 bases, J shed 3 bases, and the junction held 14 bases outside the gene matches. This CDR3 spans 17 amino acids. Germline-derived CDR1 and CDR2 are SQVTM and ANQGSEA. DNA for the CDR3: TGCAGCGTTGACAGTAACGGTGGGACAGGGGCCTTCTACGAGCAGTACTTC. Encoded protein: CSVDSNGGTGAFYEQYF.

V usage is TRBV30 and J usage is TRBJ1-2, with 7 bases that match TRBD1. V shed 0 bases, J shed 7 bases, and the junction held 5 bases outside the gene matches. Per germline, CDR1 GTSNPN and CDR2 SVGIG (reference sequence). The CDR3 is made up of 13 amino acids. Here the CDR3 DNA reads TGTGCCTGGAGTGTCAAGGGGGCACCTGGCTACACCTTC. Its translation: CAWSVKGAPGYTF.

The chain links TRBV7-9 to TRBJ1-1; possible D gene TRBD1, 6 bases. CDR3 size: 12 residues. Trimming removed 3 bases at V and 5 bases at J, with 7 bases between. Germline CDR1 and CDR2: SEHNR and FQNEAQ (reference sequence). CDR3 DNA: TGTGCCAGCAGCTTCGGACAGACTGAAGCTTTCTTT. Protein: CASSFGQTEAFF.

This clone was recorded a few times. This chain links TRBV7-9 with TRBJ2-1, with 10 bases that match TRBD2. Trimming took 3 bases from V and 1 from J; bases not matched to a gene: 3. The CDR3 has 16 residues. CDR1 is SEHNR and CDR2 is FQNEAQ in the germline V gene (reference sequence). The CDR3 here is CASSLELAGSYNEQFF. The CDR3, as DNA: TGTGCCAGCAGCTTGGAACTAGCGGGATCCTACAATGAGCAGTTCTTC.

J is TRBJ1-6 and V is TRBV4-3, with 7 bases aligning to TRBD1. CDR3 length equals 15 residues. The germline V gene encodes CDR1 LGHNA and CDR2 YSLEER. V was clipped by 1 base and J by 10 bases; unmatched bases: 7. CDR3 sequence: CASSQGTGGFSPLHF. The CDR3 nucleotides read TGCGCCAGCAGCCAAGGGACAGGAGGATTCTCACCCCTCCACTTT.

This chain uses TRBV10-1 with TRBJ2-7, with 12 nucleotides matching TRBD2. Germline CDR1 is WNHNN and CDR2 is SYGVQD (reference sequence). V gave up 8 bases and J gave up 0 bases; unmatched junction bases: 11. The CDR3 runs to 17 residues. CDR3 loop: CASRPPGLAGISYEQYF. The CDR3 DNA follows: TGCGCCAGCCGTCCCCCGGGACTAGCGGGTATCTCCTACGAGCAGTACTTC.

Only a few counts were recorded for this clone. The rearrangement links TRBV4-3 to TRBJ1-4; D unclear. Germline V lookup: CDR1 LGHNA, CDR2 YSLEER. The CDR3 is made up of 15 amino acids. V lost 3 bases and J 6 bases, leaving 14 bases between the germline ends. This CDR3 reads CASSHQRVTDEKLFF. CDR3 DNA sequence: TGCGCCAGCAGCCACCAAAGAGTAACGGATGAAAAACTGTTTTTT.

V is TRBV7-9 and J is TRBJ2-7; D is uncertain. This CDR3 spans 15 amino acids. The ends were cut back, 0 bases at V and 1 base at J, with 10 bases in the middle. CDR1 and CDR2 (germline): SEHNR, FQNEAQ (reference sequence). CDR3 DNA sequence: TGTGCCAGCAGCTTAGCCACAGCCGAGTCCTACGAGCAGTACTTC. It is translated as CASSLATAESYEQYF.

The chain uses TRBV30 and TRBJ2-7; TRBD1 might be the D (5 bases). This CDR3 has 13 amino acids. CDR1 GTSNPN and CDR2 SVGIG come from the germline V gene (reference sequence). V lost 8 bases and J lost 3, with 17 bases in between. CDR3: CAGSGYPLYEQYF. CDR3 nucleotide sequence: TGTGCCGGATCAGGGTATCCACTCTACGAGCAGTACTTC.

This clone was counted between two and nine times. The chain links TRBV11-2 to TRBJ1-3; D perhaps matches TRBD1 (6 bases). Trimming took off 7 bases at V and 7 bases at J, with 14 bases between the two ends. Germline CDR1 is SGHAT and CDR2 is FQNNGV. The length of the CDR3 is 13 residues. CDR3 amino acids: CASTRGGENTIYF. The CDR3 nucleotides read TGTGCCAGCACGCGGGGGGGCGAGAACACCATATATTTT.

This chain connects TRBV14 to TRBJ1-2; tentative D call: TRBD1 (5 bases). CDR3 length: 13 amino acids. Trimming shortened V by 1 base and J by 9 bases, and 12 bases separated the two germline ends. Germline V gene lookup returns CDR1 SGHDN and CDR2 FVKESK. The chain's CDR3 is CASSQGSGYSYTF. The CDR3 DNA is TGTGCCAGCAGCCAAGGTTCAGGGTATAGCTACACCTTC.

The gene calls are TRBV7-2 and TRBJ2-7; D is undetermined. V was pared by 1 base and J by 3 bases, with 7 bases between. This CDR3 has 13 residues. Germline lookup yields CDR1 SGHTA and CDR2 FQGNSA. The CDR3 protein is CASSLDPRYEQYF. The CDR3 bases are TGTGCCAGCAGCTTAGATCCCCGCTACGAGCAGTACTTC.

This clone is a singleton in its sample. The chain has TRBV13 and TRBJ2-7; 10 nucleotides agree with TRBD2. The V segment lost 5 bases and the J segment 2 bases; nucleotides outside the gene matches: 3. The CDR3 totals 14 residues. Germline CDR1 and CDR2: PRHDT and FYEKMQ (reference sequence). In nucleotides, the CDR3 is TGTGCCAGCAGCCCGGGACTAGCGACCTACGAGCAGTACTTC. Translation gives CASSPGLATYEQYF.

This clone was recorded a few times. V gene TRBV2 combines with J gene TRBJ2-3, with 15 bases matching TRBD2. The CDR3 has 16 residues. V dropped 5 bases and J dropped 5; count of bases not matched to a gene: 5. CDR1 is SNHLY and CDR2 is FYNNEI in the germline V gene. For the CDR3, the DNA is TGTGCCAGCAGTCGACAGGGACTAGCGGGAGGAGATACGCAGTATTTT. This encodes CASSRQGLAGGDTQYF.

The J gene is TRBJ1-1, the V gene TRBV27; the D gene is possibly TRBD1 (6 bases). This CDR3 is built from 15 residues. Deletions cut 7 bases from V and 8 bases from J, with 23 bases between. Germline CDR1 reads MNHEY; CDR2 reads SMNVEV (reference sequence). The CDR3 DNA reads TGTGCCAGCACCGTTGGGGGGGCGAGACGCGGCGAAGCTTTCTTT. Encoded protein: CASTVGGARRGEAFF.

This clone was found once. The junction and the germline gene differ at one end; a read error may be behind it. The genes are TRBV7-9 and TRBJ2-4; D possibly corresponds to TRBD2 (6 bases). Germline V gives CDR1 SEHNR, CDR2 FQNEAQ (reference sequence). The CDR3 length is 18 residues. Here the CDR3 DNA reads TGTGCCAGCAGCCTAGCTCGTCCGGGGGAAGGAGCCAAAAACATTCAGTACTTC. It codes for CASSLARPGEGAKNIQYF.

The chain recombines TRBV30 with TRBJ1-5; 8 positions match TRBD1. The CDR3 runs 13 residues. Germline loops: CDR1 GTSNPN, CDR2 SVGIG (reference sequence). The ends lost 5 bases at V and 1 base at J; junction bases unmatched: 1. The CDR3 sequence is CAWGQGSNQPQHF. CDR3 DNA: TGTGCCTGGGGACAGGGCAGCAATCAGCCCCAGCATTTT.

The genes are TRBV5-1 and TRBJ1-1; TRBD1 matches at 8 bases. The CDR3 is made up of 16 amino acids. Trimming took 0 bases from V and 0 from J; bases not matched to a gene: 4. Germline lookup yields CDR1 SGHRS and CDR2 YFSETQ. CDR3 bases: TGCGCCAGCAGCTTGGATCCAGGGGGCATGAACACTGAAGCTTTCTTT. This encodes CASSLDPGGMNTEAFF.